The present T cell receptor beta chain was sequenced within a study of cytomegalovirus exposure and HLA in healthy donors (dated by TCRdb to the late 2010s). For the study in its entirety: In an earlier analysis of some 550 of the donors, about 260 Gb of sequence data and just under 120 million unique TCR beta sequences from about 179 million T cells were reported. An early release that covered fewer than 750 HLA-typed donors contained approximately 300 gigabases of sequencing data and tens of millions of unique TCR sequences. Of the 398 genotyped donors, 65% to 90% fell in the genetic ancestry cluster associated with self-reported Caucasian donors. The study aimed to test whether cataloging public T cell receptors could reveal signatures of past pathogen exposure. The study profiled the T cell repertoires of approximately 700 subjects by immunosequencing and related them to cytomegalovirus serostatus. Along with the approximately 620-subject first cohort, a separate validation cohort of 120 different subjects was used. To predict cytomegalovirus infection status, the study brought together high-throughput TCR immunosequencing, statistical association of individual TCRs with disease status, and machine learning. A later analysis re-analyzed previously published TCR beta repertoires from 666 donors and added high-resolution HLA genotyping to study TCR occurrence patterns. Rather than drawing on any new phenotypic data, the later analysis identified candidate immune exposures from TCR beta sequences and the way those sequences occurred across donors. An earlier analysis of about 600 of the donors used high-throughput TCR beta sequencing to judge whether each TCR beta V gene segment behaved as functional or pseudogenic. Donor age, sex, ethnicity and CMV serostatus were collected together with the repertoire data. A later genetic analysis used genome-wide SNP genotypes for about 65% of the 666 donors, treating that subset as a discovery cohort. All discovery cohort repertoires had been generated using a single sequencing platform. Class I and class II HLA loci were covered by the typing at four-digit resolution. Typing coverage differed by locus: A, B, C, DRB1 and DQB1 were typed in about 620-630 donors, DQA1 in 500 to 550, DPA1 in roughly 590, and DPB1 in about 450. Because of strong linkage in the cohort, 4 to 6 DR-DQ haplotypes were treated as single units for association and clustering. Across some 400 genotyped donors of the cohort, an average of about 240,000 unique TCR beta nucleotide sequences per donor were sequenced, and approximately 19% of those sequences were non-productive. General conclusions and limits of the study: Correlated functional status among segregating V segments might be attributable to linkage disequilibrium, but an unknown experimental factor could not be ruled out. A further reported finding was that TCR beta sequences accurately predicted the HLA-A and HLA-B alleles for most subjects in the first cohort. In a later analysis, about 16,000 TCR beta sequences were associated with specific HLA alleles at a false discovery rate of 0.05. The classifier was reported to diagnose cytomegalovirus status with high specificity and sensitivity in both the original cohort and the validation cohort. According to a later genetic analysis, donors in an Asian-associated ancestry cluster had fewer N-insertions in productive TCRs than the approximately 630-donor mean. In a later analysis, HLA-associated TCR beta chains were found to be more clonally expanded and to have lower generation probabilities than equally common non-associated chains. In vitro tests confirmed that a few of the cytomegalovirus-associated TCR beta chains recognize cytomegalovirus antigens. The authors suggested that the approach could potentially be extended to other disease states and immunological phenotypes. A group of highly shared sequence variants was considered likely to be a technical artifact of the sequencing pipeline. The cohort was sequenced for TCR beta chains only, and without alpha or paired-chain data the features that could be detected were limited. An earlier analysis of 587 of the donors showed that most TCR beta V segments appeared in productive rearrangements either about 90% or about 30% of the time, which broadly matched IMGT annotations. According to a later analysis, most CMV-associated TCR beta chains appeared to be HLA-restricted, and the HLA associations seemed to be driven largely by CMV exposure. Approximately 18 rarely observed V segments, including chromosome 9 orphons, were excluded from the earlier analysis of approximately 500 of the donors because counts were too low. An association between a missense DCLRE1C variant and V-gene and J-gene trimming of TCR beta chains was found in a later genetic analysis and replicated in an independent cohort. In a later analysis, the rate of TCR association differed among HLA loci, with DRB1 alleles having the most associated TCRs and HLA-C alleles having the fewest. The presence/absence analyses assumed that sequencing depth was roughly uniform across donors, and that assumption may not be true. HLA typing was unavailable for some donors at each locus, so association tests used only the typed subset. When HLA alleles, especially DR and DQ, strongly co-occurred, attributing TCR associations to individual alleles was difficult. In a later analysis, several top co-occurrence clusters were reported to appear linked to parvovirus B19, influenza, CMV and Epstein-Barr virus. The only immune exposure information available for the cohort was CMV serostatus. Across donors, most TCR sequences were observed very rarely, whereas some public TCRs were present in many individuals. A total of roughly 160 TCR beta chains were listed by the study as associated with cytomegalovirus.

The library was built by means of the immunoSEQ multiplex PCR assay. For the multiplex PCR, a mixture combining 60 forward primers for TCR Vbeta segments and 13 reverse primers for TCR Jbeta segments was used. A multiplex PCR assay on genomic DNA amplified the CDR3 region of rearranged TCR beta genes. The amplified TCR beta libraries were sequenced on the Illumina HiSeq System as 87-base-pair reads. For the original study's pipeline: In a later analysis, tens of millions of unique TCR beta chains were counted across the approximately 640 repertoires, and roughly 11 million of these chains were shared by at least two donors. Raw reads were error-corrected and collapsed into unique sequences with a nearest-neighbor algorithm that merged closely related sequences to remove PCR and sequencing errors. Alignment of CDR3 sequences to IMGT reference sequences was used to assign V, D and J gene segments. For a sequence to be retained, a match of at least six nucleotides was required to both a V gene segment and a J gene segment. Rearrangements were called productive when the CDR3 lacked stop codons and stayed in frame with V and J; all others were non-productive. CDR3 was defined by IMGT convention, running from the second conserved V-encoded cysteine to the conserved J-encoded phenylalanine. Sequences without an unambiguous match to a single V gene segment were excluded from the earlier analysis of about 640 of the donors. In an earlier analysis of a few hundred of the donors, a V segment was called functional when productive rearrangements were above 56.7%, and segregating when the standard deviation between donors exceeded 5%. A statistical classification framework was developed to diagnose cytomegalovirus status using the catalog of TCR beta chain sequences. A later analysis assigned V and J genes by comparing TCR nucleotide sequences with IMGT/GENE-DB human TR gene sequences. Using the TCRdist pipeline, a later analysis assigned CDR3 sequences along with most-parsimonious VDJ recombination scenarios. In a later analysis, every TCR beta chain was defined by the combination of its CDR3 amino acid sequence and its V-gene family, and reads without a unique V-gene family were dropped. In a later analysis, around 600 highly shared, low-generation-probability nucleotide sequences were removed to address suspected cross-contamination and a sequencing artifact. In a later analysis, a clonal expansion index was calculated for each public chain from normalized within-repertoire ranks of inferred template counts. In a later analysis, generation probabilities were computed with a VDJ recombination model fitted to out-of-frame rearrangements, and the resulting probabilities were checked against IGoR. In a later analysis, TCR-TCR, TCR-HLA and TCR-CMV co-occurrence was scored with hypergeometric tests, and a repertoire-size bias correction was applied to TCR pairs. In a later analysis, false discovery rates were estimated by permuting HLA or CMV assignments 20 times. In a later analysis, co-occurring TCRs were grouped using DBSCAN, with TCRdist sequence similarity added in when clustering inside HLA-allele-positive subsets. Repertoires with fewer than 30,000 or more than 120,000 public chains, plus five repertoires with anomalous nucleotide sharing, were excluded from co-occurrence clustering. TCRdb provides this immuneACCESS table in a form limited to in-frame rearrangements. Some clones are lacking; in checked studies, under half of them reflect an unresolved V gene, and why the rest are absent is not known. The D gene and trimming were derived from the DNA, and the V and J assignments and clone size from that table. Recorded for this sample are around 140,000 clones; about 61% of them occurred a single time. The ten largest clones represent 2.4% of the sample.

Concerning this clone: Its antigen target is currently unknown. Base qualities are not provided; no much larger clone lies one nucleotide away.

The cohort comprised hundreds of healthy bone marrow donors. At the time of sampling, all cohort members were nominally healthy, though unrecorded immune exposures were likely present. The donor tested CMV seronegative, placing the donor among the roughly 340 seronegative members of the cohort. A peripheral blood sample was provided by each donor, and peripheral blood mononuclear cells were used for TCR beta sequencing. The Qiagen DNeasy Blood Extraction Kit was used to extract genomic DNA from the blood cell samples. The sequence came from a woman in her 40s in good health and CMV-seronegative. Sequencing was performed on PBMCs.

The CDR3 corresponds to CASSIGPGGGNQPQHF. The sequenced DNA: TGTGCCAGTAGTATAGGCCCGGGAGGCGGCAATCAGCCCCAGCATTTT. The receptor chain draws on TRBV19 and TRBJ1-5; the D gene is unclear. The germline V gene (reference sequence) yields LNHDA for CDR1 and SQIVND for CDR2. V gives up 1 base and J gives up 2 bases, and the segment between their germline ends measures 12 bases. From the cysteine up to the phenylalanine, the CDR3 has a length of 16 residues. The read is trimmed to its CDR3 DNA, 48 bases read in frame from base 1.